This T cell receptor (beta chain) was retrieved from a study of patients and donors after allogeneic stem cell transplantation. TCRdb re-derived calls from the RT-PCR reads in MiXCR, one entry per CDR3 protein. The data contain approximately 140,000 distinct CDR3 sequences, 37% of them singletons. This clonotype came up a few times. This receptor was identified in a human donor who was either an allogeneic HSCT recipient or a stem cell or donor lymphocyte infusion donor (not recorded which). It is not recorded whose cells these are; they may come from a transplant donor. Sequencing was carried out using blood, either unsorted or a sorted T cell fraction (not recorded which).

CDR3 in amino acids: CASSQGPEPMIKDTQYF. For the CDR3, the DNA is TGTGCCAGCAGCCAAGGGCCGGAGCCTATGATAAAAGATACGCAGTATTTT. This rearrangement joins TRBV3-1 to TRBJ2-3; no clear D. The germline V and J ends were trimmed by 1 base and 5 bases, with 19 bases remaining between them. Germline V gene lookup returns CDR1 LGHDT and CDR2 YNNKEL (reference sequence). The CDR3 is made up of 17 amino acids.